This T cell receptor beta chain was identified during a study of T cells in Graves' hyperthyroidism and ophthalmopathy. The CDR3 runs to 11 residues. V gave up 7 bases and J gave up 4 bases, with 5 bases separating them. CDR1 and CDR2 from the germline V gene are MNHEY and SVGEGT. Those patients with uncontrolled infection, other autoimmune disease, pregnancy or lactation were excluded. RNA transcripts gave rise to amplified TCR beta CDR3 regions. TCR CDR3 regions were first amplified by RT-PCR with HTBI primers. TCRdb itself ran the multiplex PCR reads through MiXCR, one entry per CDR3 protein. The data contain about 350,000 distinct CDR3 sequences, approximately 19% of them singletons. This clonotype was recorded many times.

The chain employs TRBV6-2 or TRBV6-3 and TRBJ1-3; D call uncertain. The receptor was isolated from a woman aged 18-30 years with Graves' hyperthyroidism. Sequenced: blood. CDR3 protein: CASTAGNTIYF. The CDR3, as DNA: TGTGCCAGCACCGCCGGAAACACCATATATTTT.